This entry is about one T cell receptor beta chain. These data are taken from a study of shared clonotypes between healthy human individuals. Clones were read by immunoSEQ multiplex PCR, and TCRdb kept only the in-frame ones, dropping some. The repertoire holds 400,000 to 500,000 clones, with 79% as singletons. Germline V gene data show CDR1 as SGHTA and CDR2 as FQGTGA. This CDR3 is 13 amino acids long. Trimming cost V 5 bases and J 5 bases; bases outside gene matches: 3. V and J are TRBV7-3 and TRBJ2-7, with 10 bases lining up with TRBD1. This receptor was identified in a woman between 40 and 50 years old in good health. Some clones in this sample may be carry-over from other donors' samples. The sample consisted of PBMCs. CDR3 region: CASSLGQGNEQYF. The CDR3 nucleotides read TGTGCCAGCAGCCTGGGACAGGGGAACGAGCAGTACTTC. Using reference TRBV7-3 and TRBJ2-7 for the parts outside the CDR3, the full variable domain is GAGVSQTPSNKVTEKGKYVELRCDPISGHTALYWYRQSLGQGPEFLIYFQGTGAADDSGLPNDRFFAVRPEGSVSTLKIQRTERGDSAVYLCASSLGQGNEQYFGPGTRLTVT.